The 8 T cell receptor beta chains reported below all come from one sample, sequenced in a study of blood T cell repertoires in COVID-19. TCRdb keeps only in-frame clones here, not all; method: immunoSEQ multiplex PCR. This sample carries under 300,000 clones, roughly 84% of them seen once, and the ten largest clones take approximately 2.1%. The sample was peripheral blood. The receptor source for this set is a middle-aged woman who had recovered from COVID-19.

This rearrangement joins TRBV5-1 to TRBJ2-5; no firm D call. The germline V and J ends were trimmed by 5 bases and 5 bases, with 16 bases remaining between them. This CDR3 comprises 14 residues. The V gene's germline CDR1 is SGHRS and CDR2 YFSETQ. The CDR3 coding sequence is TGCGCCAGCAGTGAGGAGCTTCCCCGCGAGACCCAGTACTTC. It codes for CASSEELPRETQYF. Drawing the rest from reference TRBV5-1 and TRBJ2-5, the complete variable domain is KAGVTQTPRYLIKTRGQQVTLSCSPISGHRSVSWYQQTPGQGLQFLFEYFSETQRNKGNFPGRFSGRQFSNSRSEMNVSTLELGDSALYLCASSEELPRETQYFGPGTRLLVL.

V is TRBV28 and J is TRBJ2-7, with 7 bases matching TRBD1. The CDR3 runs 14 residues. Trimming cost V 6 bases and J 1 base; bases outside gene matches: 6. Per germline, CDR1 MDHEN and CDR2 SYDVKM. Here the CDR3 DNA reads TGTGCCAGCAGCCTTAGACAGGGATCCTACGAGCAGTACTTC. Its translation: CASSLRQGSYEQYF.

This chain connects TRBV7-2 to TRBJ2-1; no reliable D call. V lost 1 base, J lost 4 bases, and 2 bases lay in between. Germline assignment: CDR1 SGHTA and CDR2 FQGNSA. This CDR3 is built from 12 residues. The DNA for the CDR3 is TGTGCCAGCAGCTTAGTATACAATGAGCAGTTCTTC. Residues: CASSLVYNEQFF.

This sequence joins TRBV9 and TRBJ1-3; unclear D gene. Germline V gene sequence: CDR1 SGDLS, CDR2 YYNGEE. Trimming took off 0 bases at V and 1 base at J, with 5 bases between the two ends. The CDR3 contains 14 residues. This CDR3 is CASSVDGSGNTIYF. The CDR3 bases are TGTGCCAGCAGCGTAGACGGTTCTGGAAACACCATATATTTT.

This chain joins TRBV7-6 and TRBJ1-1, with D tentatively TRBD1 (6 bases). From germline, CDR1 is SGHVS and CDR2 FNYEAQ. This CDR3 has 15 amino acids. The V and J ends lost 1 base and 0 bases respectively, with 9 bases between them. CDR3 nucleotides: TGTGCCAGCAGCTTAGACACAGGGTTGAACACTGAAGCTTTCTTT. Amino acid sequence: CASSLDTGLNTEAFF. The full variable domain, rest sourced from reference TRBV7-6 and TRBJ1-1, is GAGVSQSPRYKVTKRGQDVALRCDPISGHVSLYWYRQALGQGPEFLTYFNYEAQQDKSGLPNDRFSAERPEGSISTLTIQRTEQRDSAMYRCASSLDTGLNTEAFFGQGTRLTVV.

In DNA, the CDR3 is TGTGCCAGCACCCCGGACAGGGGGCCAACTGAAGCTTTCTTT. Amino acid sequence: CASTPDRGPTEAFF. V gene TRBV6-5 combines with J gene TRBJ1-1; 11 bases align to TRBD1. This CDR3 has 14 residues. V trimming: 7 bases; J trimming: 5 bases; junction bases outside the gene matches: 6. Germline V gives CDR1 MNHEY, CDR2 SVGAGI.

This clone was counted a single time. The chain links TRBV18 to TRBJ2-1; D call uncertain. The CDR3 has 16 amino acids. V shed 1 base and J shed 0 bases, with 10 bases lying between them. Germline V gene lookup returns CDR1 KGHSH and CDR2 LQKENI. The CDR3 sequence: CASSPQPSSSYNEQFF. In nucleotides, the CDR3 is TGTGCCAGCTCACCACAACCGTCGAGCTCCTACAATGAGCAGTTCTTC.

As concerns this clone: This sample includes further DNA sequences coding for the same CDR3. This rearrangement joins TRBV19 to TRBJ1-4, with TRBD1 matching 8 bases. Germline lookup yields CDR1 LNHDA and CDR2 SQIVND (reference sequence). This CDR3 is built from 13 residues. With 4 bases clipped from V and 6 bases from J, the junction kept 1 base outside the gene matches. In DNA form, the CDR3 reads TGTGCCAGTAGTAACAGGGGGGATGAAAAACTGTTTTTT. This sequence encodes CASSNRGDEKLFF.